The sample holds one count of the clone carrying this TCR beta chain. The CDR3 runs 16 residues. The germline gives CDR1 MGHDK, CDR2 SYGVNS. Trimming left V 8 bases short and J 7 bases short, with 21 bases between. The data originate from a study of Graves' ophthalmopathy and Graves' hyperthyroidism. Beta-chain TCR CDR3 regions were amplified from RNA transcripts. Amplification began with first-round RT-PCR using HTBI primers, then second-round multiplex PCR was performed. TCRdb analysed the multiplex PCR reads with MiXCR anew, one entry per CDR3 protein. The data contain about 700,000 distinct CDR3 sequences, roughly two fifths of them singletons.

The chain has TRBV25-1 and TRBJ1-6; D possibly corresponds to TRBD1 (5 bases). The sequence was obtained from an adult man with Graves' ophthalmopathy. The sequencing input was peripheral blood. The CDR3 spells CASSPGPQGWNSPLHF. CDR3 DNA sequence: TGTGCCAGCTCACCTGGGCCTCAGGGTTGGAATTCACCCCTCCACTTT. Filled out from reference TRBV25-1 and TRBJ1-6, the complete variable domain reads EADIYQTPRYLVIGTGKKITLECSQTMGHDKMYWYQQDPGMELHLIHYSYGVNSTEKGDLSSESTVSRIRTEHFPLTLESARPSHTSQYLCASSPGPQGWNSPLHFGNGTRLTVT.